One sample yielded the 32 T cell receptor beta chains listed below, sequenced in a study of tumor and adjacent non-tumor tissue in lung cancer. A modified ARM-PCR protocol with three rounds of nested PCR amplified TCRbeta. MiXCR, run by TCRdb on the multiplex PCR reads, gives a single entry per CDR3 protein. The sample has approximately 77,000 distinct CDR3 sequences; roughly 80% are singletons. The template was RNA from unsorted bulk tissue. Distant lung tissue was collected more than 3 cm away from the tumor edge. The sample was distant non-tumor lung tissue. Source of these receptors: a man in his sixties with non-small cell lung cancer.

A remark on this clonotype: This CDR3 is missing its conserved last phenylalanine or tryptophan, likely due to a read error. This chain links TRBV6-1 with TRBJ1-5; D call uncertain. Germline V gene data show CDR1 as MNHNS and CDR2 as SASEGT. This CDR3 is built from 14 residues. This chain's CDR3 is CASSGHNSNQPQHI. The CDR3 nucleotides are TGTGCCAGTAGTGGGCACAATAGCAATCAGCCCCAGCATATT.

The chain carries TRBV6-5 and TRBJ2-5; D may be TRBD1 or TRBD2 (6 bases each). Germline V gene lookup returns CDR1 MNHEY and CDR2 SVGAGI. V was clipped by 9 bases and J by 11 bases, with 25 bases between them. This CDR3 contains 14 residues. The CDR3 sequence: CASSDTGSVGAQYF. In nucleotides, the CDR3 is TGTGCCAGTAGTGATACCGGGAGCGTGGGGGCTCAGTACTTC.

This clonotype was observed many times. V and J are TRBV6-7 and TRBJ2-7; D is undetermined. TRBV6-7 is marked as an open reading frame, function uncertain. The CDR3 is 13 residues long. The V end was cut by 11 bases, the J end by 3 bases, with 17 bases between. As DNA, the CDR3 is TGTGCCCGCCGGCTAACCCTCGTCTACGAGCAGTACTTC. Translation gives CARRLTLVYEQYF.

With respect to this clonotype: At one end, the junction sequence differs from germline, possibly due to a read error. This chain joins TRBV11-2 and TRBJ2-5; D is unresolved. The germline V gene encodes CDR1 SGHAT and CDR2 FQNNGV. There are 16 residues in the CDR3. The CDR3 loop reads CASSSTMGGPKETLHF. DNA of the CDR3: TGTGCCAGCAGCTCCACAATGGGTGGGCCAAAGGAGACCCTGCACTTC.

Remarks on this clonotype: At one of its ends the junction is not consistent with the germline gene, which may arise from a read error. This chain links TRBV6-4 with TRBJ1-2; 7 positions match TRBD1. CDR1 and CDR2 (germline): MRHNA, SNTAGT. The CDR3 covers 15 residues. The CDR3 loop is CANSDGNRGVNGYTF. CDR3 nucleotide sequence: TGTGCCAACAGTGATGGAAACAGGGGAGTAAATGGCTACACCTTC.

The chain links TRBV12-3 or TRBV12-4 to TRBJ1-5, with 7 bases aligning to TRBD1. The J call may be faulty, since TRBJ2-3 better matches the DNA end. The CDR3 is made up of 14 amino acids. In DNA form, the CDR3 reads TGTGCCAGCAGTTTAGTGGGGACGGGACAGCCCCAGTATTTT. Protein product: CASSLVGTGQPQYF.

The chain uses TRBV6-1 and TRBJ2-1, with TRBD2 matching 8 bases. Germline CDR1 MNHNS, CDR2 SASEGT. CDR3 length: 16 amino acids. Losses at the gene ends were 0 bases for V and 7 bases for J; bases not matched to a gene: 8. The CDR3 protein is CASSEALAVGGNEQFF. As DNA, the CDR3 is TGTGCCAGCAGTGAAGCACTAGCGGTAGGAGGAAATGAGCAGTTCTTC.

This clonotype came up a few times. Here the CDR3 omits its conserved ending phenylalanine or tryptophan, so a read error is the likely source. V and J are TRBV11-2 and TRBJ1-1, with a tentative D call TRBD1 (5 bases). Germline assignment: CDR1 SGHAT and CDR2 FQNNGV. The CDR3 sequence is 15 residues long. The CDR3 reads CASSLLSRGDTEAFI. CDR3 coding DNA: TGTGCTAGCAGCTTATTGTCCCGGGGGGACACTGAAGCTTTCATT.

The chain joins TRBV29-1 to TRBJ1-1; D may be TRBD1 (5 bases). This CDR3 is built from 12 residues. Germline CDR1 SQVTM, CDR2 ANQGSEA. Written as DNA, the CDR3 is TGCAGTGCCCAAGAGGGGAAAGCTGAAGCTTTCTTT. This sequence encodes CSAQEGKAEAFF.

Points on this clonotype: A junction end diverges from the germline sequence, so it may reflect a read error. The chain uses TRBV6-5 and TRBJ2-3; perhaps TRBD1 as D (6 bases). Germline lookup yields CDR1 MNHEY and CDR2 SVGAGI. This CDR3 region has 13 residues. CDR3 loop: CASRSSQGYTQYF. The CDR3 nucleotides read TGTGCCAGCAGGTCATCGCAGGGGTATACGCAGTATTTC.

About this clonotype: Germline is not matched at one junction end, which may reflect a read error. V and J are TRBV4-3 and TRBJ2-3; TRBD2 agrees at 7 bases. The CDR3 is 16 residues long. The V gene's germline CDR1 is LGHNA and CDR2 YSLEER. CDR3 amino acids: CASSQVSGYSTDTQYF. CDR3 DNA: TGTGCCAGCAGCCAGGTTAGCGGGTATAGCACAGATACGCAGTATTTT.

This clonotype appeared a single time. V usage is TRBV11-2 and J usage is TRBJ1-1; D unclear. The CDR3 totals 13 residues. V gave up 5 bases and J gave up 7 bases, with 14 bases separating them. The germline V gene encodes CDR1 SGHAT and CDR2 FQNNGV. The CDR3, as DNA: TGTGCCAGCAGCGTGCAAGGAGGTCATGAAGCTTTCTTT. It codes for CASSVQGGHEAFF.

Comment on this clonotype: This may come from a read error, since a much larger clone is one base off. The rearrangement links TRBV20-1 to TRBJ2-3; a weak D match, TRBD2 (5 bases). The CDR3 extends over 14 amino acids. The germline V gene has CDR1 DFQATT and CDR2 SNEGSKA (reference sequence). The CDR3 sequence: CNARGGGRADTQYF. The CDR3 DNA sequence: TGCAATGCTAGAGGAGGTGGACGGGCAGATACGCAGTATTTT.

The CDR3 is CSAKTAWGQFF. CDR3 sequence (DNA): TGCAGTGCCAAGACGGCTTGGGGGCAGTTCTTC. The rearrangement links TRBV20-1 to TRBJ2-1; D is uncertain. Trimming removed 6 bases from V and 12 bases from J, with 15 bases in between. CDR3 length: 11 amino acids. Per germline, CDR1 DFQATT and CDR2 SNEGSKA (reference sequence).

As to this clonotype: This may be a read error: a much more frequent sequence differs by one nucleotide. The rearrangement links TRBV11-3 to TRBJ2-1; D might be TRBD2 (6 bases). In germline, CDR1 is SGHNT, CDR2 YENEEA. This CDR3 is built from 11 residues. In nucleotides, the CDR3 is TGTGCCAGCAGCGTCCGGGAGTCGCAGTCCTTC. Its translation: CASSVRESQSF.

As for this clonotype: With a much larger clone just one base away, this may be a read error. The chain carries TRBV4-2 and TRBJ1-1; the D is unclear. Trimming shortened V by 1 base and J by 0 bases, and 9 bases separated the two germline ends. Per the germline V gene, CDR1 is LGHNA and CDR2 is YNFKEQ. The CDR3 has 15 amino acids. In DNA form, the CDR3 reads TGTGCCAGCAGCCAAGCGGATGGTTTGAACACTGAAGCTTTCTTT. It codes for CASSQADGLNTEAFF.

On this clonotype itself: An end of the junction does not agree with germline; a read error may underlie this. V gene TRBV11-2 combines with J gene TRBJ2-2; 10 bases are a match to TRBD1. The CDR3 loop spans 14 amino acids. Looked up from germline, CDR1 is SGHAT and CDR2 is FQNNGV. The CDR3 loop reads CGSSRDRGAWEMFF. The DNA of the CDR3 is TGTGGCAGCAGCCGGGACAGGGGTGCCTGGGAGATGTTTTTT.

Of note for this clonotype: This likely comes from a read error, as the CDR3 has no conserved phenylalanine or tryptophan at its end. The chain joins TRBV20-1 to TRBJ2-1; 10 bases line up with TRBD2. Germline V gene lookup returns CDR1 DFQATT and CDR2 SNEGSKA (reference sequence). The CDR3 spans 15 residues. The CDR3 bases are TGCTGTGCTAGAGAGGGTAGCGGGAGGAGCAATGAGCAGTTCTTG. Translating it yields CCAREGSGRSNEQFL.

On this clonotype: The junction and the germline gene differ at one end; a read error may be behind it. This chain links TRBV6-2 or TRBV6-3 with TRBJ1-1; D gene ambiguous. The CDR3 runs to 14 residues. Looked up from germline, CDR1 is MNHEY and CDR2 is SVGEGT. CDR3 sequence (DNA): TGTGCCAGCAGTTGCCCCTATGGGAACACTGAAGCTTTTTTT. It is translated as CASSCPYGNTEAFF.

A remark on this clonotype: An end of the junction differs from the germline gene, which may be a read error. The chain combines TRBV11-2 with TRBJ2-7; 9 nucleotides line up with TRBD2. CDR1 and CDR2 (germline): SGHAT, FQNNGV. This CDR3 has 15 amino acids. For the CDR3, the DNA is TGTACCAGCATCTTAACGACTAGCGGATCTTACGAGCAGTACTTC. As protein: CTSILTTSGSYEQYF.

This clonotype was detected once. This chain links TRBV6-2 or TRBV6-3 with TRBJ2-1, with TRBD1 as a possible D gene (6 bases). This CDR3 is built from 14 residues. Germline CDR1 reads MNHEY; CDR2 reads SVGEGT. Deletions cut 7 bases from V and 15 bases from J, with 25 bases between. CDR3 sequence: CASTDRTARDERFF. The CDR3 coding sequence is TGTGCCAGCACCGACCGGACAGCCCGCGATGAACGGTTCTTC.

Details on this clonotype: The conserved final phenylalanine or tryptophan is absent from the CDR3, which likely points to a read error. This chain links TRBV5-6 with TRBJ1-1; the D is unclear. The CDR3 has 13 amino acids. CDR1 is SGHDT, CDR2 YYEEEE, per germline. Here the CDR3 reads CDSSLLQVSEAFV. The CDR3 region has the DNA TGTGACAGCAGCTTGCTTCAGGTCAGTGAAGCTTTCGTT.

Concerning this clonotype: At one end, the junction sequence differs from germline, possibly due to a read error. This chain uses TRBV11-1 with TRBJ2-5, with 8 bases that match TRBD1. CDR1 SGHAT and CDR2 FQDESV come from the germline V gene (reference sequence). This CDR3 spans 15 amino acids. CDR3 loop: CASSLFDRGKETEYF. The CDR3 nucleotides are TGTGCCAGCAGCCTCTTCGACAGGGGAAAAGAGACCGAGTACTTC.

In regard to this clonotype: The missing conserved phenylalanine or tryptophan at the end of this CDR3 makes a read error likely. This chain connects TRBV11-2 to TRBJ2-6; TRBD1 aligns across 7 bases. This CDR3 region has 19 residues. Germline-derived CDR1 and CDR2 are SGHAT and FQNNGV. The CDR3 region is CVSSLVPKDRPSGANVLTI. CDR3 coding DNA: TGTGTCAGCAGCTTAGTTCCAAAGGACAGGCCCTCTGGGGCCAACGTTCTGACTATC.

A remark on this clonotype: At one boundary the junction diverges from the germline segment, which might be a read error. J is TRBJ1-5 and V is TRBV7-8; D uncertain. Looked up from germline, CDR1 is SGHVS and CDR2 is FQNEAQ. The CDR3 extends over 15 amino acids. CDR3 residues: CTSSVDRVSNQPQHF. In DNA form, the CDR3 reads TGTACCAGCAGCGTGGATAGGGTTAGCAATCAGCCCCAGCATTTT.

This clonotype has just a few counts. It may be a read error: a sequence one base away is much more abundant. The chain employs TRBV6-2 or TRBV6-3 and TRBJ2-1; TRBD2 might be the D (5 bases). Trimming took off 11 bases at V and 12 bases at J, with 23 bases between the two ends. CDR3 length: 13 residues. Germline V gives CDR1 MNHEY, CDR2 SVGEGT. The DNA of the CDR3 is TGTGCCGGCAAGGCCGGGGTGGGAGTGTGGCAGTTCTTC. Protein product: CAGKAGVGVWQFF.

As to this clonotype: Because the CDR3 is missing its conserved closing phenylalanine or tryptophan, this is likely a read error. The CDR3 sequence is CSIEDVDQYL. The DNA of the CDR3 is TGCAGCATTGAAGATGTGGACCAGTATTTA. The J gene is TRBJ2-3, the V gene TRBV29-1; D not certain. Per germline, CDR1 SQVTM and CDR2 ANQGSEA. CDR3 length: 10 residues.

To note about this clonotype: This may arise from a read error, as a much more abundant clone is one base away. The chain combines TRBV5-4 with TRBJ1-1; D is undetermined. CDR1 SGHNT and CDR2 YYREEE come from the germline V gene (reference sequence). The CDR3 runs to 14 residues. The CDR3 nucleotides read TGTGCCAGGAGCTCGGGCGACACCTTCGGAGGAGCTTTCTTT. As protein: CARSSGDTFGGAFF.

A word on this clonotype: The junction shows a germline mismatch at one end, possibly a read error. The rearrangement uses TRBV11-2 and TRBJ2-5; tentatively, D is TRBD1 or TRBD2 (5 bases each). CDR3 length: 16 residues. The germline V gene has CDR1 SGHAT and CDR2 FQNNGV. DNA for the CDR3: TGTGCCAGTAGCTCCATAATGGTGGGGCCAAAGGAGGCCCAGTACTTC. Translated: CASSSIMVGPKEAQYF.

With respect to this clonotype: Likely a read error: the CDR3 ends without its conserved phenylalanine or tryptophan. The DNA is left out, because the CDR3 cannot be placed on it with certainty; the CDR3 is given as TCRdb lists it. The CDR3 loop reads CSSSSTGEETHYV. The chain links TRBV11-2 to TRBJ2-5; the table's D call, TRBD1, has no DNA check behind it. From its first to its last residue, the CDR3 has 13 amino acids. Germline-derived CDR1 and CDR2 are SGHAT and FQNNGV.

Concerning this clonotype itself: An end of the junction does not agree with germline; a read error may underlie this. The genes are TRBV6-6 and TRBJ2-7; possibly TRBD1 for D (6 bases). Germline V gene sequence: CDR1 MNHNY, CDR2 SVGAGI (reference sequence). The CDR3 is made up of 12 amino acids. The CDR3 nucleotides read TGTCCCAGCACCAAACAGGGCGCCGAGCAGTACTTC. This codes for CPSTKQGAEQYF.

This clonotype was seen repeatedly, ten times or more. The gene calls are TRBV11-2 and TRBJ2-7; no definite D call. V dropped 2 bases and J dropped 8 bases, with 10 bases sitting between them. CDR3 length equals 12 residues. Germline V gene sequence: CDR1 SGHAT, CDR2 FQNNGV. The CDR3 coding sequence is TGTGCCAGCAGCTTAAGCTCTACGAAGCAGTACTTC. Translated, it gives CASSLSSTKQYF. The whole variable domain, filled in from reference TRBV11-2 and TRBJ2-7, reads EAGVAQSPRYKIIEKRQSVAFWCNPISGHATLYWYQQILGQGPKLLIQFQNNGVVDDSQLPKDRFSAERLKGVDSTLKIQPAKLEDSAVYLCASSLSSTKQYFGPGTRLTVT.